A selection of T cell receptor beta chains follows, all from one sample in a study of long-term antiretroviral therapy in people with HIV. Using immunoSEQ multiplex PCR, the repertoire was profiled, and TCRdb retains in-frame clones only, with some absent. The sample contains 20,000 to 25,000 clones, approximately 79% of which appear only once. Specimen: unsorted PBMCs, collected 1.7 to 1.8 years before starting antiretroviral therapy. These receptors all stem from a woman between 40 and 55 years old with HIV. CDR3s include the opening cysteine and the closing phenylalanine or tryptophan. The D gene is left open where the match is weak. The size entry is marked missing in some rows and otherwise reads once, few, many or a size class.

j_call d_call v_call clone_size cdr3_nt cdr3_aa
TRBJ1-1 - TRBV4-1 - TGCGCCAGCAGCCAAGATCAGGGGAACACTGAAGCTTTCTTT CASSQDQGNTEAFF
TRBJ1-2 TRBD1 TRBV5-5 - TGTGCCAGCAGCACAAAACAGGGGAACTATGGCTACACCTTC CASSTKQGNYGYTF
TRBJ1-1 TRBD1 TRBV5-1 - TGCGCCAGCAGCCTACCCGGGACAGGGGGCTTCGAAGCTTTCTTT CASSLPGTGGFEAFF
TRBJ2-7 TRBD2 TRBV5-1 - TGCGCCAGCAGGAAAGGTAGCGGGACCTACGAGCAGTACTTC CASRKGSGTYEQYF
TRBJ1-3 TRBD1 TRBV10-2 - TGCGCCAGCAGACCAGGGACAGGGGGAAACACCATATATTTT CASRPGTGGNTIYF
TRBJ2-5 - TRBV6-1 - TGTGCCAGTAAGAACAGGGTCCAAGAGACCCAGTACTTC CASKNRVQETQYF
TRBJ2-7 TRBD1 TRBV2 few TGTGCCAGCACCGGACAGGGGATCTACGAGCAGTACTTC CASTGQGIYEQYF
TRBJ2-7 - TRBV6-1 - TGTGCGGTCGGTGACAGTACCTACGAGCAGTACTTC CAVGDSTYEQYF
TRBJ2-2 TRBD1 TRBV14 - TGTGCCAGCAGCCAAGAGGCCGGGACAGGGGGCTTCGGGGAGCTGTTTTTT CASSQEAGTGGFGELFF
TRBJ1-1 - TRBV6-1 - TGTGCCAGCAGTGGAAGGTGGGATAGCGAAGCTTTCTTT CASSGRWDSEAFF
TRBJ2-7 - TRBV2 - TGTGCCAGCAGTGAGGAAGGGATTGAGTACTTC CASSEEGIEYF
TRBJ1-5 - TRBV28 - TGTGCCAGCAGACACAGGGCCAGCGGCAATCAGCCCCAGCATTTT CASRHRASGNQPQHF
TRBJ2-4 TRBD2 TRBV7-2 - TGTGCCAGCAGCTACGCCGGACTAGCGGGGAGGAAAAACATTCAGTACTTC CASSYAGLAGRKNIQYF
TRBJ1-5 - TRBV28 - TGTGCCAGCAGTTTAACAACAGCGTCCTATAGCAATCAGCCCCAGCATTTT CASSLTTASYSNQPQHF
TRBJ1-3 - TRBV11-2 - TGTGCCAGCAGCTCCTTCGCAGCCGCCTCTGGAAACACCATATATTTT CASSSFAAASGNTIYF
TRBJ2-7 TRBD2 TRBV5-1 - TGCGCCAGCAGCTTTGGGATTGGTCGCGGGGGATACGAGCAGTACTTC CASSFGIGRGGYEQYF
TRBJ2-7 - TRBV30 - TGCTCTTTCAGGGGCCGCGGCCGGACTACCTACGAGCAGTACTTC CSFRGRGRTTYEQYF
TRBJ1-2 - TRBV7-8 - TGTGCCAGCAGCTTTGGCGGGGGGGGCTACACCTTC CASSFGGGGYTF
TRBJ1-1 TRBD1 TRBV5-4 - TGTGCCAGCAGCTTGAAGGGGGCGAAGGGGACTGAAGCTTTCTTT CASSLKGAKGTEAFF
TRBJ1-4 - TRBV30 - TGTGCCTGGAGTCCGACCGCAGCGGGTGAAAAACTGTTTTTT CAWSPTAAGEKLFF
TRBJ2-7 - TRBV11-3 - TGTGCCAGCAGCTTAGGCGGGACAGCTTCCTACGAGCAGTACTTC CASSLGGTASYEQYF
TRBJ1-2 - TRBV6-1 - TGTGCCAGCACCCTCCAGGGGTGGGATGGCTACACCTTC CASTLQGWDGYTF
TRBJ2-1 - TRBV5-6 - TGTGCCAGCAGTTGGGGCGGACTTGCCAATGAGCAGTTCTTC CASSWGGLANEQFF
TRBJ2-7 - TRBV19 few TGTGCCAGTAGTATATCGGGGGGCAGCGGAAGCGAGCAGTACTTC CASSISGGSGSEQYF
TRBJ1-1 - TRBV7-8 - TGTGCCAGCAGCTTATGGAGATGGAGCACTGAAGCTTTCTTT CASSLWRWSTEAFF
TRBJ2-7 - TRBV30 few TGTGCCTGGAGTGTAGGGGGCTACGAGCAGTACTTC CAWSVGGYEQYF
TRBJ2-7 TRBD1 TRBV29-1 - TGCAGCGTTGTATTTAGGGGGCTTAACGAGCAGTACTTC CSVVFRGLNEQYF
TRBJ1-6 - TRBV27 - TGTGCCAGCAGTTTAAACAACTCACCCCTCCACTTT CASSLNNSPLHF
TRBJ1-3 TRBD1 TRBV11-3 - TGTGCCAGCAGCTCGCCGGACAGGGGACTGTTCAGGTCTGGAAACACCATATATTTT CASSSPDRGLFRSGNTIYF
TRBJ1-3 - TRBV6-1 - TGTGCCAGCAGTGTGGCTTTGGGGTACTCTGGAAACACCATATATTTT CASSVALGYSGNTIYF
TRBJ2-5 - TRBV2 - TGTGCCAGCAGTCTGACAGGGAGAGGCGGGAGAGGCCAAGAGACCCAGTACTTC CASSLTGRGGRGQETQYF
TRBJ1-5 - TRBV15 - TGTGCCACCAGCAGAGGCGGACAGAATCAGCCCCAGCATTTT CATSRGGQNQPQHF
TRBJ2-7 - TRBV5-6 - TGTGCCAGCAGCTTTTTTTTCCTTACCTCAGACGGGCACTCCTACGAGCAGTACTTC CASSFFFLTSDGHSYEQYF
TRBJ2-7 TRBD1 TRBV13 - TGTGCCAGCAGCTCTACAGGGGGCGTAGAGTACGAGCAGTACTTC CASSSTGGVEYEQYF
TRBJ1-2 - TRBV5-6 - TGTGCCAGCAGTCCTCCAGAGTTCTATGGCTACACCTTC CASSPPEFYGYTF
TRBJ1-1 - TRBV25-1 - TGTGCCAGCAGACAACAGGGCGCTGAAGCTTTCTTT CASRQQGAEAFF
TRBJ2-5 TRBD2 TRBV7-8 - TGTGCCAGCAGCGCCACGGGGGGGCGTCAGTACCAAGAGACCCAGTACTTC CASSATGGRQYQETQYF
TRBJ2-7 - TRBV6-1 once TGTGCCAGCAGTCCAACGGGGCGAGGAATCGAGCAGTACTTC CASSPTGRGIEQYF
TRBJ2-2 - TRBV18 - TGTGCCAGCTCACTCGCGTCCGTCACCGGGGAGCTGTTTTTT CASSLASVTGELFF
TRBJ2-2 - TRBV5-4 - TGTGCCAGCAGCTTGGGTCCGAACACCGGGGAGCTGTTTTTT CASSLGPNTGELFF
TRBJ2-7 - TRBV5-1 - TGCGCCAGCAGCTCGACGGATCCGTACGAGCAGTACTTC CASSSTDPYEQYF
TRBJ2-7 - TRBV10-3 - TGTGCCATCAGAGCCGGGCCATCCTACGAGCAGTACTTC CAIRAGPSYEQYF